One sample yielded the 28 T cell receptor beta chains listed below, sequenced in a study of vaccination effects on CD4 cells after COVID-19. Before any sequencing was done, the ViraFEST assay used viral peptide pools to expand antigen-specific CD4+ T cells. Culturing for roughly 9 days preceded CD4+ T cell isolation. Absence of prior SARS-CoV-2 infection characterized the vaccine recipients, who showed negative nucleocapsid antibodies. Repertoires were generated with immunoSEQ multiplex PCR, while TCRdb's copy carries only in-frame clones and drops some. The repertoire holds around 63,000 clones, with 60% to 80% as singletons. No antigen has been identified for these receptors. The starting material was CD4+ T cells from PBMCs cultured with HCoV-OC43 spike peptides, obtained before COVID-19 vaccination. Sample subset: HCoV-OC43 spike overlapping peptide pool stimulation. The receptors were gathered from a human donor who received a COVID-19 vaccine.

The gene calls are TRBV6-5 and TRBJ1-6; D is undetermined. The germline V gene has CDR1 MNHEY and CDR2 SVGAGI. The CDR3 sequence is 13 residues long. Trimming removed 3 bases from V and 14 bases from J, with 14 bases in between. The CDR3 loop reads CASSYYIGDALHF. The CDR3 nucleotides read TGTGCCAGCAGTTATTACATAGGAGACGCCCTCCACTTT.

For the CDR3, the DNA is TGTGCCAGCAGTGAGTCATGGACAGGGGGCATCAATGAGCAGTTCTTC. Protein sequence: CASSESWTGGINEQFF. The J gene is TRBJ2-1, the V gene TRBV25-1; TRBD1 matches at 11 bases. After removal of 3 bases from V and 6 bases from J, the junction contained 7 bases not matched to a gene. The CDR3 extends over 16 amino acids. Looked up from germline, CDR1 is MGHDK and CDR2 is SYGVNS. Using reference TRBV25-1 and TRBJ2-1 for the parts outside the CDR3, the full variable domain is EADIYQTPRYLVIGTGKKITLECSQTMGHDKMYWYQQDPGMELHLIHYSYGVNSTEKGDLSSESTVSRIRTEHFPLTLESARPSHTSQYLCASSESWTGGINEQFFGPGTRLTVL.

V and J are TRBV21-1 and TRBJ2-3. TRBV21-1 is termed a pseudogene. The CDR3 is 15 amino acids. Written as DNA, the CDR3 is TGTGCCAGCAGCCCGGGGGCCGATTCCACAGATACGCAGTATTTT. Translation: CASSPGADSTDTQYF.

The chain uses TRBV18 and TRBJ2-2; 10 positions match TRBD1. Looked up from germline, CDR1 is KGHSH and CDR2 is LQKENI. CDR3 length equals 16 residues. The J segment lost 6 bases and the V segment lost 6 bases, leaving 10 bases of the junction unmatched. CDR3 bases: TGTGCCAGCTCGCCCTCGGACAGGGGGGTTGCCGGGGAGCTGTTTTTT. Amino acids: CASSPSDRGVAGELFF.

The chain joins TRBV11-2 to TRBJ1-3; no clear D gene. The length of the CDR3 is 11 residues. Germline CDR1 is SGHAT and CDR2 is FQNNGV. Trimming cost V 3 bases and J 7 bases, with 4 bases left between them. This CDR3 reads CASSLGNTIYF. DNA of the CDR3: TGTGCCAGCAGCTTGGGGAACACCATATATTTT.

This clone occurred a few times. The rearrangement joins TRBV5-1 to TRBJ2-7, with 9 bases that match TRBD1. With V trimmed by 0 bases and J by 5 bases, 0 bases remained unmatched. Germline V lookup: CDR1 SGHRS, CDR2 YFSETQ. The CDR3 extends over 13 amino acids. The CDR3 DNA reads as TGCGCCAGCAGCTTGGGGACAGGGGACGAGCAGTACGTC. Amino acid sequence: CASSLGTGDEQYV.

The CDR3 protein is CASSESTGNGYTF. The CDR3 bases are TGCGCCAGCAGTGAATCGACGGGGAATGGCTACACCTTC. V gene TRBV10-1 combines with J gene TRBJ1-2; D unclear. Trimming removed 3 bases from V and 6 bases from J, with 11 bases in between. CDR3 length equals 13 residues. CDR1 and CDR2 (germline): WNHNN, SYGVQD (reference sequence).

The chain recombines TRBV4-1 with TRBJ2-7; D is undetermined. Germline-derived CDR1 and CDR2 are MGHRA and YSYEKL. The CDR3 consists of 17 residues. Between the trimmed V and J ends, which lost 0 bases and 0 bases, there was a span of 15 bases. The CDR3, as DNA: TGCGCCAGCAGCCAAGAATTGCCTGGGATCAGCTCCTACGAGCAGTACGTC. Protein sequence: CASSQELPGISSYEQYV.

The chain couples TRBV28 to TRBJ1-5, with a possible D match to TRBD1 (6 bases). From germline, CDR1 is MDHEN and CDR2 SYDVKM. The V gene lost 7 bases and the J gene lost 3 bases, with 16 bases spanning the gap. The CDR3 sequence is 15 residues long. The CDR3: CASIVDSRYNQPQHF. DNA for the CDR3: TGTGCCAGCATAGTGGACAGCCGATACAATCAGCCCCAGCATTTT.

This clone was observed once. J is TRBJ2-1 and V is TRBV24-1, with D perhaps matching TRBD1 (7 bases). With 1 base removed from V and 4 bases from J, the gap between germline ends came to 13 bases. CDR1 is KGHDR, CDR2 SFDVKD, per germline. This CDR3 is 16 amino acids long. The CDR3 DNA sequence: TGTGCCACCAGTGATTTAAACGGGGGACAGTACAATGAGCAGTTCTTC. Translated, it gives CATSDLNGGQYNEQFF.

This chain joins TRBV4-1 and TRBJ1-5, with 8 bases lining up with TRBD1. Germline V lookup: CDR1 MGHRA, CDR2 YSYEKL. This CDR3 region has 15 residues. V was clipped by 2 bases and J by 3 bases; unmatched bases: 3. In DNA, the CDR3 is TGCGCCAGCAGCCAAAGACAGGGGAACAATCAGCCCCAGCATTTT. Protein: CASSQRQGNNQPQHF.

This chain links TRBV5-1 with TRBJ2-7; TRBD1 aligns across 9 bases. Germline lookup yields CDR1 SGHRS and CDR2 YFSETQ. Unmatched junction bases numbered 9, after V lost 4 bases and J lost 4 bases. The CDR3 extends over 15 amino acids. This CDR3 reads CASSPQGQGSYEQYV. In DNA, the CDR3 is TGCGCCAGCAGCCCGCAGGGACAGGGCAGTTACGAGCAGTACGTC.

V and J are TRBV18 and TRBJ1-1; D not resolved. CDR1 is KGHSH, CDR2 LQKENI, per germline. The CDR3 is made up of 13 amino acids. V was cut by 7 bases and J by 1 base, with 10 bases left in between. The CDR3 spells CASCPLGNTEAFF. The CDR3 nucleotides are TGTGCCAGCTGCCCCCTTGGGAACACTGAAGCTTTCTTT.

The chain joins TRBV30 to TRBJ1-4, with D possibly being TRBD1 (6 bases). Trimming stripped 0 bases from V and 6 bases from J, with 11 bases between. The CDR3 extends over 14 amino acids. Germline V gene data show CDR1 as GTSNPN and CDR2 as SVGIG (reference sequence). The CDR3: CAWSVGGSDEKLFF. In DNA form, the CDR3 reads TGTGCCTGGAGTGTAGGGGGGAGTGATGAAAAACTGTTTTTT.

As regards this clone: The junction shows a germline mismatch at one end, possibly a read error. This chain uses TRBV7-2 with TRBJ1-2; D gene unclear. The CDR3 sequence is 15 residues long. Germline lookup yields CDR1 SGHTA and CDR2 FQGNSA. In DNA form, the CDR3 reads TGTGCCAGCAGCTCATTTCCAAGCGGCAACTTTGGCTACACCTTC. This sequence encodes CASSSFPSGNFGYTF.

The chain carries TRBV5-1 and TRBJ2-5; 10 bases line up with TRBD2. The CDR3 is 15 residues long. Germline V lookup: CDR1 SGHRS, CDR2 YFSETQ. Unmatched junction bases numbered 5, after V lost 2 bases and J lost 4 bases. CDR3 nucleotides: TGCGCCAGCAGCTTCGAGCGGGGGGGGTTAGAGACCCAGTACTTC. Amino acids: CASSFERGGLETQYF.

The chain couples TRBV7-2 to TRBJ2-1; D is ambiguous. Trimming took 5 bases from V and 1 from J, leaving 12 bases between them. The CDR3 spans 15 residues. Germline V lookup: CDR1 SGHTA, CDR2 FQGNSA. In nucleotides, the CDR3 is TGTGCCAGCAGCCTACCTCCCAATTCCTACAATGAGCAGTTCTTC. This translates into CASSLPPNSYNEQFF.

The genes are TRBV5-1 and TRBJ1-2; D gene uncertain. The germline V gene encodes CDR1 SGHRS and CDR2 YFSETQ. This CDR3 has 14 residues. Between the trimmed V and J ends, which lost 4 bases and 6 bases, there was a span of 16 bases. Here the CDR3 reads CASSPIPEKDGYTF. As DNA, the CDR3 is TGCGCCAGCAGCCCCATCCCAGAGAAGGATGGCTACACCTTC.

J is TRBJ1-1 and V is TRBV30; 10 bases are shared with TRBD1. The germline V gene has CDR1 GTSNPN and CDR2 SVGIG (reference sequence). V lost 3 bases and J lost 5; bases outside the gene matches: 3. This CDR3 has 13 amino acids. The CDR3: CAWRTGGLTEAFF. DNA for the CDR3: TGTGCCTGGAGGACAGGGGGCCTTACTGAAGCTTTCTTT.

The V gene is TRBV7-2, the J gene TRBJ2-1; D is ambiguous. Germline loops: CDR1 SGHTA, CDR2 FQGNSA. The CDR3 runs 11 residues. The V gene lost 1 base and the J gene lost 15 bases, with 10 bases spanning the gap. The CDR3 nucleotides are TGTGCCAGCAGCTTAGAGCAGGATCGGTTCTTC. This gives the protein CASSLEQDRFF. The full variable domain, its missing parts supplied by reference TRBV7-2 and TRBJ2-1, is GAGVSQSPSNKVTEKGKDVELRCDPISGHTALYWYRQSLGQGLEFLIYFQGNSAPDKSGLPSDRFSAERTGGSVSTLTIQRTQQEDSAVYLCASSLEQDRFFGPGTRLTVL.

V usage is TRBV5-1 and J usage is TRBJ1-1; the D is unclear. CDR1 SGHRS and CDR2 YFSETQ come from the germline V gene. Trimming left V 2 bases short and J 2 bases short, with 10 bases between. The CDR3 has 14 amino acids. The CDR3 nucleotides are TGCGCCAGCAGCTTTTTAGGAGTCAACACTGAAGCTTTCTTT. This codes for CASSFLGVNTEAFF.

The J gene is TRBJ2-1, the V gene TRBV24-1; the D gene is possibly TRBD1 (7 bases). V was shortened by 3 bases and J by 8 bases, with 16 bases between the two germline ends. The CDR3 extends over 15 amino acids. Germline V gives CDR1 KGHDR, CDR2 SFDVKD. CDR3 sequence (DNA): TGTGCCACCAGTGATCCCGGGACAGCGGGTGATGAGCAGTTCTTC. This gives the protein CATSDPGTAGDEQFF.

This rearrangement joins TRBV4-1 to TRBJ2-3, with TRBD1 matching over 10 bases. This CDR3 is built from 15 residues. The V and J ends lost 10 bases and 4 bases, in that order; junction bases with no gene match: 11. Germline V lookup: CDR1 MGHRA, CDR2 YSYEKL. The CDR3 sequence: CATEPGQGPPDTQYF. CDR3 sequence (DNA): TGCGCCACCGAACCGGGACAGGGGCCCCCAGATACGCAGTATTTT.

This clone was seen only once. This chain uses TRBV20-1 with TRBJ1-1; D remains ambiguous. Deletions cut 3 bases from V and 11 bases from J, with 25 bases between. There are 15 residues in the CDR3. CDR1 DFQATT and CDR2 SNEGSKA come from the germline V gene (reference sequence). As DNA, the CDR3 is TGCAGTGCTAGTGTCGGTGGATACGATTACGTCGGTGCTTTCTTT. It encodes CSASVGGYDYVGAFF.

The chain joins TRBV2 to TRBJ2-1; 9 nucleotides align to TRBD1. The CDR3 is 14 residues long. V was pared by 9 bases and J by 7 bases, with 10 bases of the junction left unmatched. The germline V gene has CDR1 SNHLY and CDR2 FYNNEI. This CDR3 reads CASRTGATINEQFF. CDR3 nucleotide sequence: TGTGCCAGTAGGACAGGGGCGACCATTAATGAGCAGTTCTTC.

This clone has a single count. The V and J genes are TRBV2 and TRBJ2-5; 7 bases line up with TRBD1. Germline V gene lookup returns CDR1 SNHLY and CDR2 FYNNEI. The ends lost 11 bases at V and 1 base at J; junction bases unmatched: 4. The CDR3 runs to 12 residues. CDR3 DNA: TGTGCCGGGGGACAGATCCAAGAGACCCAGTACTTC. It yields the protein CAGGQIQETQYF.

This chain connects TRBV24-1 to TRBJ2-7, with TRBD1 matching 11 bases. There are 17 residues in the CDR3. Germline loops: CDR1 KGHDR, CDR2 SFDVKD. The CDR3: CSGPGQGGDCCSYEQYV. CDR3 in DNA: TGTTCAGGTCCGGGACAGGGGGGAGATTGCTGCTCCTACGAGCAGTACGTC.

The CDR3: CASSPTAGWGGETQYF. CDR3 nucleotide sequence: TGTGCCAGCAGCCCAACCGCAGGGTGGGGAGGAGAGACCCAGTACTTC. This chain uses TRBV11-2 with TRBJ2-5, with D maybe TRBD2 (6 bases). Germline V lookup: CDR1 SGHAT, CDR2 FQNNGV. This CDR3 has 16 residues. The ends were cut back, 5 bases at V and 4 bases at J, with 20 bases in the middle.